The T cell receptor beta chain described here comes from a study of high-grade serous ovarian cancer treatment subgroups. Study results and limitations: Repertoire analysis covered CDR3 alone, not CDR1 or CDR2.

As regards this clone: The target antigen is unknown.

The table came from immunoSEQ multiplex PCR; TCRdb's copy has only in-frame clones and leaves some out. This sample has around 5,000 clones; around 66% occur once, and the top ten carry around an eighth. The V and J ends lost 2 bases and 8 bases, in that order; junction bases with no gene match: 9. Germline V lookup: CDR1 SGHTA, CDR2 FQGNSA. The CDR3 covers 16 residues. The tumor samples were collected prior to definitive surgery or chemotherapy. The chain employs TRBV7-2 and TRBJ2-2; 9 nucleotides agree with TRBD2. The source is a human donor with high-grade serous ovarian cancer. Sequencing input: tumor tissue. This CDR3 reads CASSLTAGGPRGELFF. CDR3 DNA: TGTGCCAGCAGCTTAACTGCGGGGGGGCCCAGGGGGGAGCTGTTTTTT.